This TCR beta chain was sequenced in a study of OX40 agonist ivuxolimab in advanced cancers. Study-level information: Age averaged approximately 60 years (range about 20 to 80), and 70% to 85% were male.

Generated by immunoSEQ multiplex PCR, the TCRdb table keeps only in-frame clones and is missing some. The sample has approximately 50,000 clones; nearly 80% are singletons. The length of the CDR3 is 16 residues. Germline V gene sequence: CDR1 MDHEN, CDR2 SYDVKM. V shed 2 bases, J shed 4 bases, and the junction held 5 bases outside the gene matches. V usage is TRBV28 and J usage is TRBJ2-1, with 10 bases aligning to TRBD2. This sample comprised CD4+ or CD8+ T cells sorted from blood, obtained in a trial of the OX40 agonist ivuxolimab. The TCR comes from an adult with an advanced solid tumor such as melanoma, head and neck, liver or kidney cancer. This CDR3 is CASSLHRTSGYNEQFF. Written as DNA, the CDR3 is TGTGCCAGCAGTTTACACCGGACTAGCGGTTACAATGAGCAGTTCTTC.